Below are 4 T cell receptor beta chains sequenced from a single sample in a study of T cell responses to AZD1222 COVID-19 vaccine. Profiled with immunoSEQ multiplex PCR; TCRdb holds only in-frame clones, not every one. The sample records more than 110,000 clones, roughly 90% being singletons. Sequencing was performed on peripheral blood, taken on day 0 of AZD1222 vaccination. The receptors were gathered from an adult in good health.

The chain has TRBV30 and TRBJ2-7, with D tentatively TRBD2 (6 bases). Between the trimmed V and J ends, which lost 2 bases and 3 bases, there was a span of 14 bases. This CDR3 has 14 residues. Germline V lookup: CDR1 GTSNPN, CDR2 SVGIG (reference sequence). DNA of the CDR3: TGTGCCTGGAGTTGGGGACGGGGGTACTACGAGCAGTACTTC. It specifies CAWSWGRGYYEQYF. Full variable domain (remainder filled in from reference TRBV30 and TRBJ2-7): SQTIHQWPATLVQPVGSPLSLECTVEGTSNPNLYWYRQAAGRGLQLLFYSVGIGQISSEVPQNLSASRPQDRQFILSSKKLLLSDSGFYLCAWSWGRGYYEQYFGPGTRLTVT.

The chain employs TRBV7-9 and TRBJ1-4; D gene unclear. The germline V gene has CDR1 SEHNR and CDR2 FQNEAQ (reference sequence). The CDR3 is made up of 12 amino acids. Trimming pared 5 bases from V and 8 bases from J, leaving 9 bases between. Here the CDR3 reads CASSDGDEKLFF. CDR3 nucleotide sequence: TGTGCCAGCAGCGACGGAGACGAAAAACTGTTTTTT.

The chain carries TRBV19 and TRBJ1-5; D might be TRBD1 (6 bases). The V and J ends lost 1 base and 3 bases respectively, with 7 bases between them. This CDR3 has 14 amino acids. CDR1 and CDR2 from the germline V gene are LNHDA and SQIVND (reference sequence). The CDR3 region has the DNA TGTGCCAGTAGTATAGGGGGGGCCAATCAGCCCCAGCATTTT. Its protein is CASSIGGANQPQHF.

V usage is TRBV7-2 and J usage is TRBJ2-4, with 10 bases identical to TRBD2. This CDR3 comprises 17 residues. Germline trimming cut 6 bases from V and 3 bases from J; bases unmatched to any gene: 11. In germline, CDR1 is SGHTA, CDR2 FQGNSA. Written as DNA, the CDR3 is TGTGCCAGCAGTCAACTCCTAGCGGGAGCGGGCAAAAACATTCAGTACTTC. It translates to CASSQLLAGAGKNIQYF.